Listed below are T cell receptor beta chains from one sample, sequenced in a study of T cells in Graves' hyperthyroidism and ophthalmopathy. A single record per CDR3 protein comes from TCRdb applying MiXCR to the multiplex PCR reads. The table has about 350,000 distinct CDR3 sequences, over 15% seen once. Sequencing was done on a sample of blood. These receptor sequences come from a woman in her 40s with Graves' ophthalmopathy. Both conserved end residues are part of each CDR3. D genes are given only for firm matches. Clone size is not always given. Where it is, it says once, few, many or a class for expanded clones.

cdr3_aa cdr3_nt clone_size d_call j_call v_call
CATFRTSESAGPQHF TGTGCCACGTTCCGAACCTCGGAATCAGCGGGTCCCCAGCATTTT many NA TRBJ1-5 TRBV10-3
CASSTAGQGNTEAFF TGTGCCAGTAGTACCGCGGGACAGGGGAACACTGAAGCTTTCTTT many TRBD1 TRBJ1-1 TRBV19
CAWSQSNTGELFF TGTGCCTGGAGTCAGTCGAACACCGGGGAGCTGTTTTTT NA NA TRBJ2-2 TRBV30
CASSYSSGNYEQYF TGTGCCAGCAGTTACTCTAGCGGGAACTACGAGCAGTACTTC many TRBD2 TRBJ2-7 TRBV6-5
CASSNGRGSNQPQHF TGTGCCAGTAGTAATGGCAGGGGAAGCAATCAGCCCCAGCATTTT NA NA TRBJ1-5 TRBV19
CASSTGFGEQYF TGTGCCAGCAGTACAGGGTTCGGCGAGCAGTACTTC many NA TRBJ2-7 TRBV11-2
CASSLSGNSPLHF TGTGCCAGCAGCTTATCCGGCAATTCACCCCTCCACTTT many NA TRBJ1-6 TRBV7-3
CASSYSHGGETQYF TGTGCCAGCAGTTACTCACATGGGGGGGAGACCCAGTACTTC many NA TRBJ2-5 TRBV6-5
CASSSHTGEAFF TGTGCCAGCAGTTCTCATACAGGGGAGGCTTTCTTT many TRBD1 TRBJ1-1 TRBV6-5
CASRPRTSGNTGELFF TGTGCCAGCAGACCTCGGACTAGCGGAAACACCGGGGAGCTGTTTTTT many TRBD2 TRBJ2-2 TRBV12-3/TRBV12-4
CSARSRGWYTEAFF TGCAGTGCTAGATCCAGGGGGTGGTACACTGAAGCTTTCTTT many TRBD1 TRBJ1-1 TRBV20-1
CASSLVGIPNTEAFF TGTGCCAGCAGTTTAGTGGGGATCCCAAACACTGAAGCTTTCTTT many NA TRBJ1-1 TRBV28
CSADRALSRVQYF TGCAGTGCTGACCGGGCCCTAAGTCGGGTGCAGTACTTC many NA TRBJ2-7 TRBV20-1
CSVEERSAFF TGCAGCGTTGAAGAGAGGTCGGCTTTCTTT many NA TRBJ1-1 TRBV29-1
CASSSLGGGSGDTQYF TGTGCCAGCAGCTCACTAGGGGGGGGGAGTGGCGATACGCAGTATTTT few NA TRBJ2-3 TRBV11-2
CSASPISPRTDTQYF TGCAGTGCTAGCCCCATATCCCCCCGCACAGATACGCAGTATTTT many NA TRBJ2-3 TRBV20-1
CASGPSTGVPEAFF TGTGCCAGCGGACCCTCGACAGGAGTACCTGAAGCTTTCTTT few NA TRBJ1-1 TRBV27
CASSPLAGGPSEQYF TGTGCCAGCAGCCCCTTAGCGGGAGGGCCGAGCGAGCAGTACTTC many TRBD2 TRBJ2-7 TRBV6-5
CASSDRATGANVLTF TGTGCCAGCAGTGACAGGGCTACTGGGGCCAACGTCCTGACTTTC many TRBD1 TRBJ2-6 TRBV7-3
CASSQRLAAITGELFF TGCGCCAGCAGCCAACGACTAGCGGCTATAACCGGGGAGCTGTTTTTT many TRBD2 TRBJ2-2 TRBV4-3
CASSLKKYQETQYF TGTGCCAGCAGTCTCAAGAAGTACCAAGAGACCCAGTACTTC many NA TRBJ2-5 TRBV27
CASSPRLAQQETQYF TGTGCCAGCAGCCCGCGACTAGCGCAACAAGAGACCCAGTACTTC many TRBD2 TRBJ2-5 TRBV11-2